This T cell receptor beta chain originates from a study of OX40 agonist ivuxolimab in advanced cancers. For the study at large: Patients received ivuxolimab, an agonistic anti-OX40 (CD134) antibody. Of the participants, more than 35% had some prior anti-PD-1, anti-PD-L1 or anti-CTLA-4 therapy, which was allowed.

Using immunoSEQ multiplex PCR, the repertoire was profiled, and TCRdb retains in-frame clones only, with some absent. This repertoire shows 98,000 or so clones, around nine tenths found once; its top ten account for over 0.65%. Deletions cut 0 bases from V and 10 bases from J, with 15 bases between. This CDR3 is 13 amino acids long. Germline CDR1 and CDR2: GTSNPN and SVGIG (reference sequence). V and J are TRBV30 and TRBJ1-1, with a tentative D call TRBD1 (6 bases). The material was CD4+ or CD8+ T cells sorted from blood, obtained in a trial of the OX40 agonist ivuxolimab. The clonotype was recovered from an adult with an advanced solid tumor such as melanoma, head and neck, liver or kidney cancer. The CDR3 reads CAWSVSGEGVAFF. CDR3 DNA sequence: TGTGCCTGGAGTGTTTCCGGGGAGGGGGTAGCTTTCTTT.